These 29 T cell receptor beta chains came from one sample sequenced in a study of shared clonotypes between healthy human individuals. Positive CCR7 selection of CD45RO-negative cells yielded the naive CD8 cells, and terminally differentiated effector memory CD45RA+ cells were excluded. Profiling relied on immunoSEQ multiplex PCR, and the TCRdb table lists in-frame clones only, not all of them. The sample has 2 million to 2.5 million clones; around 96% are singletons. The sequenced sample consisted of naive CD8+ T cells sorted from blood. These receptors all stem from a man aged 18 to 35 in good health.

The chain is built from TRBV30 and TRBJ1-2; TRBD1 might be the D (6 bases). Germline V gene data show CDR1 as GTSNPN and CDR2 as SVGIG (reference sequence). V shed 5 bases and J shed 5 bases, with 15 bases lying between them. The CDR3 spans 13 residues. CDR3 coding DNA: TGTGCCTGGGGCTGGGGGGGCGCTTATGGCTACACCTTC. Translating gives CAWGWGGAYGYTF. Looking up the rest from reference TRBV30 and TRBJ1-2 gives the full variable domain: SQTIHQWPATLVQPVGSPLSLECTVEGTSNPNLYWYRQAAGRGLQLLFYSVGIGQISSEVPQNLSASRPQDRQFILSSKKLLLSDSGFYLCAWGWGGAYGYTFGSGTRLTVV.

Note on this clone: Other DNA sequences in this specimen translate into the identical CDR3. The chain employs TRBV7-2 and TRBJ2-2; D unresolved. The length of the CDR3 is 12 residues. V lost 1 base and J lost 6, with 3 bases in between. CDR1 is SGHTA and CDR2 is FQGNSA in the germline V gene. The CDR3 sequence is CASSLGSGELFF. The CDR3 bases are TGTGCCAGCAGCTTAGGTTCCGGGGAGCTGTTTTTT.

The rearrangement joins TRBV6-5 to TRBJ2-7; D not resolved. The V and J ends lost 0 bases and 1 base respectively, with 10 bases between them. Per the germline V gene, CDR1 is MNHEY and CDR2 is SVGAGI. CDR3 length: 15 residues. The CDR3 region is CASSYSIYRSYEQYF. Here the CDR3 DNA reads TGTGCCAGCAGTTACTCGATCTACAGATCCTACGAGCAGTACTTC.

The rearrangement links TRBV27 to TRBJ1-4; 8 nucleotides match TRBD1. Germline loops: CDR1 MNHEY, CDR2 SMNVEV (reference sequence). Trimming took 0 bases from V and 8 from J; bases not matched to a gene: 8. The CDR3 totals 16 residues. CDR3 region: CASSLSPRDRLEKLFF. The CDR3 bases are TGTGCCAGCAGTTTATCCCCTCGGGACAGGTTAGAAAAACTGTTTTTT.

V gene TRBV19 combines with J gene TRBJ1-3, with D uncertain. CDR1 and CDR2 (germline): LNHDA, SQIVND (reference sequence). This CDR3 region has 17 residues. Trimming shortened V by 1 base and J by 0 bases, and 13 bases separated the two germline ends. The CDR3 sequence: CASSIARTAASGNTIYF. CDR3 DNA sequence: TGTGCCAGTAGTATAGCCCGGACCGCTGCCTCTGGAAACACCATATATTTT.

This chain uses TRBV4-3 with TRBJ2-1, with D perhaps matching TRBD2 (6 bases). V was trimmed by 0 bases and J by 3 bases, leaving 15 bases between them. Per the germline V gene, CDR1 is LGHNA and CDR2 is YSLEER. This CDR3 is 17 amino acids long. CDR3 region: CASSQDRIADLYNEQFF. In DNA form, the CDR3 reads TGCGCCAGCAGCCAAGATAGGATAGCGGACCTCTACAATGAGCAGTTCTTC.

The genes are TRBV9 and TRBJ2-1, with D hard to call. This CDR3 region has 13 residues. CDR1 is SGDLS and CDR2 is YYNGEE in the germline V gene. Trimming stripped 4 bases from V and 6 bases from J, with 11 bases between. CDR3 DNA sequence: TGTGCCAGCAGCTCCGGGTCCCCCAATGAGCAGTTCTTC. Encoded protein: CASSSGSPNEQFF.

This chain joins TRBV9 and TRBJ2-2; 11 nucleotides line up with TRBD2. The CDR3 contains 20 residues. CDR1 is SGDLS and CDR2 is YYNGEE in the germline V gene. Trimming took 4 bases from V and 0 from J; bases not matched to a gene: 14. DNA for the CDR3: TGTGCCAGCAGCCCCCCCCCGGCTAGCGGGGGGCCTTCGAACACCGGGGAGCTGTTTTTT. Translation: CASSPPPASGGPSNTGELFF.

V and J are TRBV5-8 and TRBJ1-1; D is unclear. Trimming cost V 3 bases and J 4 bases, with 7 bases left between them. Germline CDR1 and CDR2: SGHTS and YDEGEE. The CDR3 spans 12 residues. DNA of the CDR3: TGTGCCAGCAGCTATGAAGCCACTGAAGCTTTCTTT. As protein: CASSYEATEAFF.

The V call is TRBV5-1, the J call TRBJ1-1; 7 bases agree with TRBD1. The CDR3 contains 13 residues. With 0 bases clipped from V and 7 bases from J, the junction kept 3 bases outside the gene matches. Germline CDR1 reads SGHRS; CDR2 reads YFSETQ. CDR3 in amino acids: CASSLGQGYEAFF. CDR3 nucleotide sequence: TGCGCCAGCAGCTTGGGACAGGGTTATGAAGCTTTCTTT.

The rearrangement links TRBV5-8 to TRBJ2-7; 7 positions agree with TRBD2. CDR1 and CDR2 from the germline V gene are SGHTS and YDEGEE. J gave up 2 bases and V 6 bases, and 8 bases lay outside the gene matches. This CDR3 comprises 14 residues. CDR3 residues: CASNPTSSTYEQYF. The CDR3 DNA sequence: TGTGCCAGCAACCCGACTAGCTCAACCTACGAGCAGTACTTC.

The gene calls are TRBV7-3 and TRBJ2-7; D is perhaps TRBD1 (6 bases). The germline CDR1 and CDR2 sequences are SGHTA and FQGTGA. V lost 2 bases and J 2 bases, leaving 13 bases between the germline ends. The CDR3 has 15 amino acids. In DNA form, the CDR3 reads TGTGCCAGCAGCTTACAGGGGCATCCAACCTACGAGCAGTACTTC. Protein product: CASSLQGHPTYEQYF.

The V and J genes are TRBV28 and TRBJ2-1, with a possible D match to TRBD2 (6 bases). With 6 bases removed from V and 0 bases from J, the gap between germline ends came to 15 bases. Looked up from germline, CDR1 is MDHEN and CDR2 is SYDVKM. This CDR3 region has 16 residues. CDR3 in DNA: TGTGCCAGCAGCCACTATCGGGGGAGCTCCTACAATGAGCAGTTCTTC. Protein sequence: CASSHYRGSSYNEQFF.

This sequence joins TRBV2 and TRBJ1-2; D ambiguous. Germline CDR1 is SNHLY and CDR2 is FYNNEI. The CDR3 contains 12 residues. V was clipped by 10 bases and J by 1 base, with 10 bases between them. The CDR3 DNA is TGTGCCACCACCGTTGATAACTATGGCTACACCTTC. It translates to CATTVDNYGYTF.

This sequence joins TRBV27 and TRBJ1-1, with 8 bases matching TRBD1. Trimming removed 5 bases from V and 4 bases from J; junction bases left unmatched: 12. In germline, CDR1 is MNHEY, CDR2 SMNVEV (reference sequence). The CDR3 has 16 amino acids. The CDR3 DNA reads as TGTGCCAGCAGTGCACAGGGGGTCCAGTCTCCCACTGAAGCTTTCTTT. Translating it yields CASSAQGVQSPTEAFF.

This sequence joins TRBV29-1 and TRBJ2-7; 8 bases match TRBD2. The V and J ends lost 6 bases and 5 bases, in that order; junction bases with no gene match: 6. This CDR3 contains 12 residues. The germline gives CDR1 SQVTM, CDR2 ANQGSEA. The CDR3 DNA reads TGCAGCGTCGGGGGACTAGATGACGAGCAGTACTTC. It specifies CSVGGLDDEQYF.

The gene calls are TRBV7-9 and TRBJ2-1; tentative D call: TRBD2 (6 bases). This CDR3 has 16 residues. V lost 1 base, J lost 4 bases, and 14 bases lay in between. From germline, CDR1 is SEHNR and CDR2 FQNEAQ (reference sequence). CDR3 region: CASSLGGDSWYNEQFF. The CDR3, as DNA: TGTGCCAGCAGCTTAGGTGGGGACTCATGGTACAATGAGCAGTTCTTC.

CDR3 DNA sequence: TGTGCCAGCATTATAATCAATGCACCTGGGACCGGGGAGCTGTTTTTT. Translated: CASIIINAPGTGELFF. The rearrangement joins TRBV28 to TRBJ2-2; D is uncertain. V dropped 7 bases and J dropped 5 bases, with 20 bases sitting between them. The CDR3 consists of 16 residues. Germline CDR1 and CDR2: MDHEN and SYDVKM.

CDR3 DNA sequence: TGTGCCAGCATCACCGACAGGGTGCACTATGGCTACACCTTC. Encoded protein: CASITDRVHYGYTF. This chain uses TRBV6-6 with TRBJ1-2; 7 bases are shared with TRBD1. Germline V lookup: CDR1 MNHNY, CDR2 SVGAGI (reference sequence). This CDR3 is built from 14 residues. With 7 bases clipped from V and 3 bases from J, the junction kept 8 bases outside the gene matches.

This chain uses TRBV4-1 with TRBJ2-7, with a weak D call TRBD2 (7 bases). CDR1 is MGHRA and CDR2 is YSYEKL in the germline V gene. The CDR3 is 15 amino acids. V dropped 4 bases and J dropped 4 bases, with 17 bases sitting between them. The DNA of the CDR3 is TGCGCCAGCAGCCTTCAGCGGGACACCCAGTACGAGCAGTACTTC. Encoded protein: CASSLQRDTQYEQYF.

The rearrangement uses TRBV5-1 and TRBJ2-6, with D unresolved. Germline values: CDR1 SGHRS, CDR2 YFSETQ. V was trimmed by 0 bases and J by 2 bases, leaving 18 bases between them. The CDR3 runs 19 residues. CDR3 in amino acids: CASSLAHSGLNTGANVLTF. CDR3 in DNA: TGCGCCAGCAGCTTGGCCCACTCAGGTCTAAATACTGGGGCCAACGTCCTGACTTTC.

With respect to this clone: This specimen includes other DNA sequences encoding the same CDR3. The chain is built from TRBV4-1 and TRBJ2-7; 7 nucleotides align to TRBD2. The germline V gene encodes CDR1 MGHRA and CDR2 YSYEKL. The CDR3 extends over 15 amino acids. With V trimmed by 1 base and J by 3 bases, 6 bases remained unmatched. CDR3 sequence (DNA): TGCGCCAGCAGCCAAGGGCTAGCGGTTAGCTACGAGCAGTACTTC. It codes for CASSQGLAVSYEQYF.

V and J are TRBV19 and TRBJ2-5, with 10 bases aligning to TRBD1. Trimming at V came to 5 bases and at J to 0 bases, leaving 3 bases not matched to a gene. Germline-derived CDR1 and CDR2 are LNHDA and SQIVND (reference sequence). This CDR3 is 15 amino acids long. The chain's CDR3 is CASSSGQGNQETQYF. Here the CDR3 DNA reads TGTGCCAGTAGTTCGGGACAGGGGAACCAAGAGACCCAGTACTTC. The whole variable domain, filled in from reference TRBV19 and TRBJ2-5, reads DGGITQSPKYLFRKEGQNVTLSCEQNLNHDAMYWYRQDPGQGLRLIYYSQIVNDFQKGDIAEGYSVSREKKESFPLTVTSAQKNPTAFYLCASSSGQGNQETQYFGPGTRLLVL.

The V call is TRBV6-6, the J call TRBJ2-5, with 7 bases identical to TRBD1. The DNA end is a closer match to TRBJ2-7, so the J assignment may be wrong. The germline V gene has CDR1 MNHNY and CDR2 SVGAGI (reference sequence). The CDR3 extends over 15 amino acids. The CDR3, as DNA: TGTGCCAGCAGTTATTACGGGGACAGCTCCTACGAGCAGTACTTC. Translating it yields CASSYYGDSSYEQYF.

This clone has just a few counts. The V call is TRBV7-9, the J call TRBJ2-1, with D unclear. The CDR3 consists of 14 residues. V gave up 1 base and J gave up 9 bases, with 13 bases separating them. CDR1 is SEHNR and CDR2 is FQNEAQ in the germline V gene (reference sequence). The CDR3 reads CASSLEGRRGEQFF. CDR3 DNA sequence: TGTGCCAGCAGCTTAGAGGGCCGGCGCGGTGAGCAGTTCTTC.

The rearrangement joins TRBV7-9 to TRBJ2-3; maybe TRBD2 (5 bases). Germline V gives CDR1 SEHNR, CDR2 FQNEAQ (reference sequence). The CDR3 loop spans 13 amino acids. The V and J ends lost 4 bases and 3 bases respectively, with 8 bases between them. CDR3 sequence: CASSSAGTDTQYF. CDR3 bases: TGTGCCAGCAGCTCTGCGGGTACAGATACGCAGTATTTT.

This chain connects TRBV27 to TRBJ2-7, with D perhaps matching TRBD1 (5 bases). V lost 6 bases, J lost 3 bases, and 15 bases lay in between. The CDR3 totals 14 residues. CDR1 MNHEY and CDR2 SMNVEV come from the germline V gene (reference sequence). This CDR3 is CASRSTGANYEQYF. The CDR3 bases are TGTGCCAGCAGATCTACAGGAGCCAACTACGAGCAGTACTTC.

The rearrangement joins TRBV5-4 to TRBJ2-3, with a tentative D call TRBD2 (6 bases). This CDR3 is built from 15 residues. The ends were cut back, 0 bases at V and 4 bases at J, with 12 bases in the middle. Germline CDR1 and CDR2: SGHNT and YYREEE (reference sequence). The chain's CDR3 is CASSLEEGQADTQYF. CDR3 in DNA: TGTGCCAGCAGCTTGGAGGAGGGTCAAGCAGATACGCAGTATTTT.

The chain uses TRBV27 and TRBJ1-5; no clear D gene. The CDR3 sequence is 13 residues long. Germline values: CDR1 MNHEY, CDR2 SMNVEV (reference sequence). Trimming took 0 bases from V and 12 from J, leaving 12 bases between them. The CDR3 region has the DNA TGTGCCAGCAGTTTATCCGCGGCCTTTTTCCAGCATTTT. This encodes CASSLSAAFFQHF.